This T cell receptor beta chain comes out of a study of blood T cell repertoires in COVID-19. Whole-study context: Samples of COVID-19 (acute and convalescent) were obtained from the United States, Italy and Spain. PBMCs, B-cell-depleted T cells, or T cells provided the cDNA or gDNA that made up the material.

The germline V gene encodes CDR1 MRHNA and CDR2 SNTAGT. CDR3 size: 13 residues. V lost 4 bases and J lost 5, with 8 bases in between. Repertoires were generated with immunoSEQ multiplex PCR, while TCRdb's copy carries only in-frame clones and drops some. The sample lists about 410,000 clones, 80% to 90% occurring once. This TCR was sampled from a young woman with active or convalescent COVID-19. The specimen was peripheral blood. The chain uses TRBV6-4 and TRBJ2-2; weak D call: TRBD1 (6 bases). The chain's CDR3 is CASSGQATGELFF. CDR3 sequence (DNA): TGTGCCAGCAGTGGACAGGCAACCGGGGAGCTGTTTTTT.